This T cell receptor beta chain was obtained from a study of OX40 agonist ivuxolimab in advanced cancers. Trimming shortened V by 7 bases and J by 6 bases, and 7 bases separated the two germline ends. Looked up from germline, CDR1 is WNHNN and CDR2 is SYGVQD (reference sequence). This CDR3 has 11 amino acids. Produced via immunoSEQ multiplex PCR; TCRdb's table is partial and in-frame only. Of under 85,000 clones listed, around 90% were seen once; the top ten hold roughly 5%. No patient had autoimmune disease or received systemic immunosuppression. Peripheral blood came from all dose cohorts at three timepoints. As for this clone: Its antigen is undetermined.

Study results and limitations: In the 0.1 to 3.0 mg/kg range, CD4+ and CD8+ blood T cells had expanded clonally by week 6. Relative to CD4+, CD8+ T cells held more expanded clones on average.

Sequences were derived from CD4+ or CD8+ T cells sorted from blood, sampled in a trial of the OX40 agonist ivuxolimab. The chain combines TRBV10-1 with TRBJ2-1; D is undetermined. This receptor was obtained from an adult with an advanced solid tumor such as melanoma, head and neck, liver or kidney cancer. The CDR3 DNA follows: TGCGCCAGCACATTTACCAATGAGCAGTTCTTC. It yields the protein CASTFTNEQFF.